This TCR beta chain is from a study of T-cell reconstitution after alpha-beta-depleted transplantation in children. Study results and limitations: It was reported that alpha-beta T cells came from several hundred expanded graft clones (about two months after transplant). Newly produced T cells mostly accounted for T-cell counts and diversity one year post-transplant.

Unique molecular identifiers were built into the TCRbeta library. TCRdb itself ran the PCR reads through MiXCR, one entry per CDR3 protein. The sample lists 100,000 or so distinct CDR3 sequences; around 5.9% were seen once. The CDR3 contains 14 residues. The germline gives CDR1 SGHRS, CDR2 YFSETQ. Trimming removed 2 bases from V and 1 base from J, with 9 bases in between. Many counts were recorded for this clonotype. The antigen remains undetermined. Sequences were derived from PBMCs, mostly from graft donor cells, sampled 60 days after TCRalphabeta/CD19-depleted stem cell transplant. The chain recombines TRBV5-1 with TRBJ1-1; D perhaps matches TRBD1 (5 bases). The receptor was isolated from a female patient between 2 and 15 years old who had a stem cell transplant for Fanconi anemia, so the T cells may come from the graft donor. The CDR3 region is CASSFAGRNTEAFF. CDR3 DNA: TGCGCCAGCAGCTTTGCGGGGCGGAACACTGAAGCTTTCTTT.